The source of this T cell receptor (beta chain) is a study of tumor-infiltrating lymphocytes in primary liver carcinoma (dated by TCRdb to 2016 to 2017). About the study as a whole: The five patients, three men and two women aged 30 to 69 years, had hepatocellular carcinoma (four) or combined HCC and intrahepatic cholangiocarcinoma (one). The five patients had tumors staged T1-T3 N0M0, with maximum diameters ranging from roughly 4.2 to 11 cm. Samples yielded roughly 3.65 to 7.13 million productive TCRbeta reads; read depth did not differ significantly between tissue types. Across five regions of each liver tumor, along with adjacent normal tissue and blood, the study brought together TCRbeta repertoire sequencing, expression microarrays and whole-exome sequencing. A total of roughly 35 specimens from 5 patients underwent TCRbeta repertoire sequencing, comprising 25 or so tumor regions, 5 adjacent noncancerous liver tissues and 5 peripheral blood samples. The 20 to 25 tumor region samples were profiled with Agilent mRNA microarrays so that TCRbeta repertoire diversity could be related to the local molecular phenotype. Repertoires from technical replicates were highly reproducible, with mean shared-clone rates roughly 0.87 and correlation coefficients above 0.95. The study at large found these results: Only five patients were included in the study, and the authors note that the findings should be validated in a larger study. Since the samples were bulk and unsorted, there was no way to compare CD4+ and CD8+ T cell repertoires. Consistent with antigen-driven expansion, pairs of tumor regions showed higher repertoire overlap (mean roughly 35%) than either tumor-adjacent pairs (around 17%) or tumor-blood pairs (around 15%). Because sequencing covered only the TCR beta chain and unpaired alpha chains were not captured, true repertoire diversity is likely underestimated. The top 250 clones accounted for a significantly greater share of the repertoire in tumors than in blood (p = 0.039). Just about 8-24% of top clones turned up in all five regions of a tumor, which suggests spatial heterogeneity among tumor-infiltrating T cells.

Without any cell sorting, total RNA and DNA were extracted together from approximately 22-30 mg of bulk tissue using the AllPrep DNA/RNA mini kit. Surgical resection was performed in China between 2015 and 2016 on about 5 patients with histopathologically diagnosed primary liver carcinoma. At the time of sampling, the patients were treatment-naive and had chronic HBV infection. Each tumor was sampled at five spatially separated regions: the tumor centre plus the superior, inferior, left-lateral and right-lateral poles. More than 80% viable tumor cells were found by histology in every tumor sample. Each fresh piece of tumor and adjacent tissue was cut in two, with one half stored in RNAlater at -80 degrees C and the other half sent for histology. In the case of this clonotype: Its antigen specificity is not known. No qualities accompany the bases; no much larger clone lies one base away.

TCRbeta-specific cDNA was reverse-transcribed from 500 ng total RNA using a constant-region primer and ProtoScript II reverse transcriptase. The TCRbeta libraries were prepared through three rounds of nested multiplex PCR following a slightly modified ARM-PCR procedure. Sample barcodes and Illumina adapters were added in a final 25-cycle PCR using Deep VentR polymerase. Before sequencing, amplicons of 200-500 bp were gel-purified using a QIAquick gel extraction kit. The TCRbeta amplicons were sequenced with 250-bp paired-end reads on an Illumina HiSeq 2500. In the original analysis: To recover full CDR3 sequences, reads were quality-trimmed using Trimmomatic v0.33 and paired reads were then merged using FLASH v1.2.11. MiGEC v1.2.1b assigned V, D and J germline segments to the rearranged TCRbeta sequences. VDJtools v1.0.0 computed clonotype statistics and Shannon-Wiener diversity indices. To cut down on sampling bias, every analysis after diversity analysis relied on just the 250 most abundant clonotypes from each sample. The public reads were quality trimmed at Q25 with fastp and then assembled into clones with MiXCR by TCRdb, keeping productive beta chains. Each entry merges the rows of one CDR3 protein and shows their most common DNA and genes. Clone size and V and J calls follow TCRdb, not the original study. This sample comprises roughly 50,000 distinct CDR3 sequences, 60% to 75% of them detected only once. The biggest ten clones account for approximately 25% of the sample.

The TCR sequence derives from a man aged 35-49 years with primary liver carcinoma and hepatitis B virus infection. The sequenced material came from liver tumor tissue from sampling region 2. The intended sense of this specimen's cell subset or site label: tumor region T2, inferior pole.

The DNA reads TGTGCCAGCAATTTTTTCATTGGACCCAAATTCTATGGCTACACCTTC. Translation gives CASNFFIGPKFYGYTF. The sequence links TRBV12-3 or TRBV12-4 to TRBJ1-2; the D gene remains uncertain. Including the terminal cysteine and phenylalanine, the CDR3 comprises 16 residues. Only the CDR3 DNA is retained, 48 bases long and in frame from the first base. A distance of 22 bases separates the germline ends of V and J, which lose 7 bases and 4 bases respectively.